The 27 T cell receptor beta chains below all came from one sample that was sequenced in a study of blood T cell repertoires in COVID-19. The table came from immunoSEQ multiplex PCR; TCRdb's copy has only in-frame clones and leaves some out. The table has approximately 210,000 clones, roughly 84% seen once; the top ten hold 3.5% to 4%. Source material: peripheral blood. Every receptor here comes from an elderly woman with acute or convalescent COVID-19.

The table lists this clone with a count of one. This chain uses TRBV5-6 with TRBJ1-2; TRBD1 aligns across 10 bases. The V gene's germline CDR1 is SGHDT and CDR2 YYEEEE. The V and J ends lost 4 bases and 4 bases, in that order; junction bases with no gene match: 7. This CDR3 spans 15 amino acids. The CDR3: CASSGGTGVSYGYTF. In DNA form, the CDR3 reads TGTGCCAGCAGCGGCGGGACAGGGGTGTCCTATGGCTACACCTTC.

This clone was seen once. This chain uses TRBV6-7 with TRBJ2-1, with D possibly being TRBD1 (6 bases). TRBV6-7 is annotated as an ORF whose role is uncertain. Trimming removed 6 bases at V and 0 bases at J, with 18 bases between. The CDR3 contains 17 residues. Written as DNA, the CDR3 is TGTGCCAGCAGGCCAGGGGACACAAGATTCTCCTACAATGAGCAGTTCTTC. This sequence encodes CASRPGDTRFSYNEQFF.

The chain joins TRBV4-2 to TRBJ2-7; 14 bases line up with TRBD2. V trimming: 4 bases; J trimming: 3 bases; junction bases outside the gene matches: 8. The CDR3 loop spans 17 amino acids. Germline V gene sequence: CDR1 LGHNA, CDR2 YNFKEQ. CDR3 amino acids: CASSPTSGGVLIYEQYF. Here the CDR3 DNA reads TGTGCCAGCAGCCCGACTAGCGGGGGGGTCTTAATCTACGAGCAGTACTTC.

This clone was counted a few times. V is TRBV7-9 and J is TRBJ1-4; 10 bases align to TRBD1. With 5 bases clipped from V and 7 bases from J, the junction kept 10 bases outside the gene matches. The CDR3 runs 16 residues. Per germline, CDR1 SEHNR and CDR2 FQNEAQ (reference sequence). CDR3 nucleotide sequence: TGTGCCAGCAGCACCCAAATCGGGACAGGGGCTGAAAAACTGTTTTTT. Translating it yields CASSTQIGTGAEKLFF.

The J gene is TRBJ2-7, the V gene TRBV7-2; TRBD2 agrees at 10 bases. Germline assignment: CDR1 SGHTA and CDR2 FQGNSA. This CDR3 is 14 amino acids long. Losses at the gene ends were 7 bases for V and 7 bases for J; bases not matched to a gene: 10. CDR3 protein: CASTLSSGGLEQYF. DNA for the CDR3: TGTGCCAGCACACTTTCTAGCGGGGGTCTAGAGCAGTACTTC.

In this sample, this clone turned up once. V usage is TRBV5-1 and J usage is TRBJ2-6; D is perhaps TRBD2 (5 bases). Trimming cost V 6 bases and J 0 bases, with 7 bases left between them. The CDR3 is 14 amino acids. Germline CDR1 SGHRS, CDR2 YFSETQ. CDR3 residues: CASTRDSGANVLTF. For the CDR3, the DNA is TGCGCCAGCACCCGGGACTCTGGGGCCAACGTCCTGACTTTC.

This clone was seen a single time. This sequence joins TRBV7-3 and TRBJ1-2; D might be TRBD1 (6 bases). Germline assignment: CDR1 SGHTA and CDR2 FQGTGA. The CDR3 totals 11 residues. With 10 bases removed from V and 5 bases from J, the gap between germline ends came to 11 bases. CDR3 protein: CAIWTEYGYTF. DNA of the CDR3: TGTGCCATCTGGACAGAGTATGGCTACACCTTC.

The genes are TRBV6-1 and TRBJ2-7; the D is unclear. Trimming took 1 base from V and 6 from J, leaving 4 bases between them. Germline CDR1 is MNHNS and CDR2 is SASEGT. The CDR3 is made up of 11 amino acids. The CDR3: CASSEVAEQYF. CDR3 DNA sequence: TGTGCCAGCAGTGAAGTGGCCGAGCAGTACTTC.

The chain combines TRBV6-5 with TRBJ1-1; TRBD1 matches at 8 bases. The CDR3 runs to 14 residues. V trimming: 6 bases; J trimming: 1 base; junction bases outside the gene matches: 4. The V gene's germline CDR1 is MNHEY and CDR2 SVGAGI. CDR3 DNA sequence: TGTGCCAGCAGGGACAGGGAGGGGAACACTGAAGCTTTCTTT. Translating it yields CASRDREGNTEAFF.

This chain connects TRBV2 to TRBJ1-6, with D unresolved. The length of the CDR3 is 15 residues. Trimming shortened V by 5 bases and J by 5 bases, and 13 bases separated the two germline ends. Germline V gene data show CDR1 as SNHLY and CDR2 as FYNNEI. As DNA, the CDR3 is TGTGCCAGCAGTCGCGGGTTGGCCAATAATTCACCCCTCCACTTT. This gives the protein CASSRGLANNSPLHF.

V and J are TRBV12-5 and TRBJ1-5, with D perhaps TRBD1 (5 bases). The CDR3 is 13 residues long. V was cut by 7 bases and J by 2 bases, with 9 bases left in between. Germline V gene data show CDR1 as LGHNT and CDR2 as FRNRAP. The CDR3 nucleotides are TGTGCTAGTGCACCGGGGGGCAATCAGCCCCAGCATTTT. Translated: CASAPGGNQPQHF.

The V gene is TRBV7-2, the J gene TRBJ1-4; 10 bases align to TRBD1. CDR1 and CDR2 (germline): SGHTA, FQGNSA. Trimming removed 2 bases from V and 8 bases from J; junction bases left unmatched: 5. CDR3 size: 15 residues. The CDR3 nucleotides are TGTGCCAGCAGCTTAACCCGGGACAGGGGCGAAAAACTGTTTTTT. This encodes CASSLTRDRGEKLFF.

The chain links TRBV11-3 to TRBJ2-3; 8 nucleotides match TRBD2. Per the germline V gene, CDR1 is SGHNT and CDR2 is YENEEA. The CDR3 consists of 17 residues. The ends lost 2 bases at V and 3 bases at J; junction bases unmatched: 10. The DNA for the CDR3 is TGTGCCAGCAGCTTATTGAGGGCGGGGGGCCTAACAGATACGCAGTATTTT. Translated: CASSLLRAGGLTDTQYF.

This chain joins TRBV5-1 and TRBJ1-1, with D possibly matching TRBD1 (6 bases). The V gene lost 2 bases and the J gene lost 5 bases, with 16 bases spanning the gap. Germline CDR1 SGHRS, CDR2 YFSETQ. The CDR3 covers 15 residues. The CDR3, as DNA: TGCGCCAGCAGCTTACAGGGCCGAGGTGGAACTGAAGCTTTCTTT. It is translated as CASSLQGRGGTEAFF.

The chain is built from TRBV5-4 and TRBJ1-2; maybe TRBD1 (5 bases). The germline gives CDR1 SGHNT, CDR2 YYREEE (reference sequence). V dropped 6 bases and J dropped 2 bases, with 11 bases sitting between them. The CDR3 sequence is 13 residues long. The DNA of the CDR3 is TGTGCCAGCACTTTAGGGGTCAACTATGGCTACACCTTC. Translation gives CASTLGVNYGYTF.

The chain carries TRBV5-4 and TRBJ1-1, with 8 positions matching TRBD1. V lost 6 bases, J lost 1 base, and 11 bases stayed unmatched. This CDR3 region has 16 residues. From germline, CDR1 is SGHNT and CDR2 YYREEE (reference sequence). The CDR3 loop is CASTTKLDRANTEAFF. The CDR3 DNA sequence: TGTGCCAGCACTACTAAACTGGACAGGGCGAACACTGAAGCTTTCTTT.

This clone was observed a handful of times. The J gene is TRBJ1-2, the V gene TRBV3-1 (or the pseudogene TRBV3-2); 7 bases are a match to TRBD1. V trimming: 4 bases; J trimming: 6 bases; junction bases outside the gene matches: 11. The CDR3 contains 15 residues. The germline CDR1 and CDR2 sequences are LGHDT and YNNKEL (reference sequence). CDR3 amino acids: CASSLAETGINGYTF. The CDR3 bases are TGTGCCAGCAGCCTTGCTGAGACAGGGATTAATGGCTACACCTTC.

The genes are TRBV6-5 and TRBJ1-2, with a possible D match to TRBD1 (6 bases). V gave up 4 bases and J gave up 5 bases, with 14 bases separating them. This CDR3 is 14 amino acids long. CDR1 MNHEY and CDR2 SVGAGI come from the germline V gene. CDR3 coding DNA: TGTGCCAGCAGTTTAACAACAGGGCTGTATGGCTACACCTTC. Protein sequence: CASSLTTGLYGYTF.

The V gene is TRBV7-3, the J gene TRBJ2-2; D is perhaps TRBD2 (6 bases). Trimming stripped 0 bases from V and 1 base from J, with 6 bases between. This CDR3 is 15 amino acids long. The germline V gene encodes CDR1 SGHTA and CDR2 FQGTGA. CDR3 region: CASSLTAGNTGELFF. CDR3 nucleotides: TGTGCCAGCAGCTTAACAGCGGGGAACACCGGGGAGCTGTTTTTT.

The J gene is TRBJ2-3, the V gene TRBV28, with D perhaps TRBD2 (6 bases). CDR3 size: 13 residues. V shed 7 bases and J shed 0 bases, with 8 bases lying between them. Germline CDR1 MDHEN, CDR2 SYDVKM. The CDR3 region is CASKEGSTDTQYF. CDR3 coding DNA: TGTGCCAGCAAGGAGGGGAGCACAGATACGCAGTATTTT.

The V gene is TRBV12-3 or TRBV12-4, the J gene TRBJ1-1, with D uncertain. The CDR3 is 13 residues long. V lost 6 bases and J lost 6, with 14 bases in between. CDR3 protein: CASSFVYSAEAFF. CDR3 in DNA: TGTGCCAGCAGCTTTGTCTATAGCGCTGAAGCTTTCTTT.

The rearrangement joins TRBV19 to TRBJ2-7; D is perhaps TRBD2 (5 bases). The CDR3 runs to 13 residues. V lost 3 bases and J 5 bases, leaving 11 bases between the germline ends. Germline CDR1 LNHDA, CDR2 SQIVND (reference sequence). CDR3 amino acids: CASSISGINEQYF. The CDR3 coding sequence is TGTGCCAGTAGTATTTCCGGGATCAACGAGCAGTACTTC.

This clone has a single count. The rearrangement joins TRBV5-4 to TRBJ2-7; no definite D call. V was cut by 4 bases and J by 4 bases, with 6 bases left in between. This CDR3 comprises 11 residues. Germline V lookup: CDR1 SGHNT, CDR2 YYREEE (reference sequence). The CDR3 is CASSGEYEQYF. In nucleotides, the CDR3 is TGTGCCAGCAGCGGAGAATACGAGCAGTACTTC.

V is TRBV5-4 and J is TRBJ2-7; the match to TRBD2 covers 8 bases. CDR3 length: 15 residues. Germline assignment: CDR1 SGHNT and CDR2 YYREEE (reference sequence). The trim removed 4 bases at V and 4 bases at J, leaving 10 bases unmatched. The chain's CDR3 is CASSPPAGGTYEQYF. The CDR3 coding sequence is TGTGCCAGCAGCCCTCCGGCGGGGGGTACGTACGAGCAGTACTTC.

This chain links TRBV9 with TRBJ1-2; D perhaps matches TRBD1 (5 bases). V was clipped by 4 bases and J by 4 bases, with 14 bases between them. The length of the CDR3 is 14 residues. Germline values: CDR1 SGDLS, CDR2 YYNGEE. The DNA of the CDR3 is TGTGCCAGCAGCCCCATGACAGCCCCCTATGGCTACACCTTC. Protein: CASSPMTAPYGYTF.

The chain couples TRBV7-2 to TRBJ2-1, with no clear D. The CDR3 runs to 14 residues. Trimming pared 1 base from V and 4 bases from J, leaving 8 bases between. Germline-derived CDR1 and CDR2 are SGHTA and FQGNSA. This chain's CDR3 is CASSLEIRYNEQFF. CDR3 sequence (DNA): TGTGCCAGCAGCTTAGAGATTCGGTACAATGAGCAGTTCTTC.

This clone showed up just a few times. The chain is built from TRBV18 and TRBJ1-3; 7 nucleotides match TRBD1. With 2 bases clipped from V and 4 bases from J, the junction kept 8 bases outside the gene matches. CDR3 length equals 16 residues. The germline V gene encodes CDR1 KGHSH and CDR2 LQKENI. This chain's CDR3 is CASSPNRGFSGNTIYF. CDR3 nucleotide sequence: TGTGCCAGCTCACCAAACAGGGGCTTCTCCGGAAACACCATATATTTT.